This entry lists 20 T cell receptor beta chains sequenced from one sample in a study of regulatory T cells in long-lasting Graves disease. The TCR beta library used iRepertoire HTBI primers with Arm-PCR amplification of CDR3. TCRdb re-analysed the multiplex PCR reads in MiXCR, keeping a single row per CDR3 protein. The sample lists about 460,000 distinct CDR3 sequences, 20% to 25% occurring once. The time point: persistent/refractory GD, antithyroid drugs over 5 years with positive TRAb. From PBMCs, RNA was extracted and then used to make the TCR library. The source was peripheral blood mononuclear cells (PBMCs), collected when the disease was refractory, from a patient treated with antithyroid drugs. Source of these receptors: a female donor with Graves disease.

This chain connects TRBV29-1 to TRBJ1-1; TRBD1 agrees at 10 bases. V gave up 6 bases and J gave up 4 bases; unmatched junction bases: 5. This CDR3 spans 13 amino acids. CDR1 is SQVTM and CDR2 is ANQGSEA in the germline V gene. CDR3: CSVSDRGLTEAFF. DNA of the CDR3: TGCAGCGTCTCTGACAGGGGGCTCACTGAAGCTTTCTTT.

The chain is built from TRBV14 and TRBJ1-1; no firm D call. CDR3 size: 13 residues. Trimming took 0 bases from V and 3 from J, leaving 5 bases between them. Germline values: CDR1 SGHDN, CDR2 FVKESK. CDR3 sequence reads: CASSQEEHTEAFF. For the CDR3, the DNA is TGTGCCAGCAGCCAAGAGGAACACACTGAAGCTTTCTTT.

The V call is TRBV5-1, the J call TRBJ1-3; no clear D. Between the trimmed V and J ends, which lost 0 bases and 2 bases, there was a span of 6 bases. Germline V gene sequence: CDR1 SGHRS, CDR2 YFSETQ. CDR3 size: 14 residues. CDR3 in DNA: TGCGCCAGCAGCTTGGAGCGTCCTGGAAACACCATATATTTT. Translation: CASSLERPGNTIYF. Filled out from reference TRBV5-1 and TRBJ1-3, the complete variable domain reads KAGVTQTPRYLIKTRGQQVTLSCSPISGHRSVSWYQQTPGQGLQFLFEYFSETQRNKGNFPGRFSGRQFSNSRSEMNVSTLELGDSALYLCASSLERPGNTIYFGEGSWLTVV.

This clonotype has more than one count but fewer than ten. This chain uses TRBV27 with TRBJ2-2; D perhaps matches TRBD2 (5 bases). This CDR3 contains 13 residues. Germline CDR1 is MNHEY and CDR2 is SMNVEV (reference sequence). With 8 bases removed from V and 3 bases from J, the gap between germline ends came to 10 bases. The CDR3 DNA sequence: TGTGCCAGCTTAAATAGCGACACCGGGGAGCTGTTTTTT. This gives the protein CASLNSDTGELFF.

The gene calls are TRBV19 and TRBJ1-2; D is unresolved. This CDR3 spans 15 amino acids. Germline V gene data show CDR1 as LNHDA and CDR2 as SQIVND (reference sequence). V gave up 1 base and J gave up 3 bases, with 12 bases separating them. The CDR3 bases are TGTGCCAGTAGTATAGCGGGCTCTGCGGACTATGGCTACACCTTC. Translation: CASSIAGSADYGYTF.

This clonotype was recorded a few times. The V call is TRBV6-1, the J call TRBJ1-2, with D maybe TRBD1 (6 bases). Trimming stripped 6 bases from V and 5 bases from J, with 10 bases between. CDR1 and CDR2 from the germline V gene are MNHNS and SASEGT. This CDR3 is 12 amino acids long. The CDR3 bases are TGTGCCAGCAGGTCGGACAGATATGGCTACACCTTC. This codes for CASRSDRYGYTF.

This clonotype has ten or more counts. This chain joins TRBV7-2 and TRBJ1-1; D gene uncertain. This CDR3 has 13 amino acids. CDR1 is SGHTA, CDR2 FQGNSA, per germline. The V and J ends lost 4 bases and 0 bases respectively, with 6 bases between them. CDR3 residues: CASSWALNTEAFF. The CDR3 DNA follows: TGTGCCAGCAGCTGGGCATTGAACACTGAAGCTTTCTTT.

The sample holds a few counts of this clonotype. The chain links TRBV14 to TRBJ2-5; no clear D gene. CDR1 and CDR2 (germline): SGHDN, FVKESK. This CDR3 region has 16 residues. The V gene lost 1 base and the J gene lost 5 bases, with 17 bases spanning the gap. CDR3 amino acids: CASSQGIVSSGETQYF. In DNA, the CDR3 is TGTGCCAGCAGCCAAGGAATTGTGTCTAGTGGGGAGACCCAGTACTTC.

The chain is built from TRBV7-2 and TRBJ2-3; unclear D gene. This CDR3 comprises 11 residues. Deletions cut 5 bases from V and 5 bases from J, with 5 bases between. The germline V gene encodes CDR1 SGHTA and CDR2 FQGNSA. CDR3 nucleotides: TGTGCCAGCAGCATCGGAGATACGCAGTATTTT. Translation gives CASSIGDTQYF.

This clonotype was recorded a few times. J is TRBJ1-5 and V is TRBV12-3 or TRBV12-4; possible D gene TRBD1, 5 bases. The CDR3 consists of 15 residues. V was clipped by 3 bases and J by 7 bases, with 16 bases between them. The CDR3 DNA follows: TGTGCCAGCAGTTTGGGTGGGGCAGAGGGACAGCCCCAGCATTTT. Translating gives CASSLGGAEGQPQHF.

This clonotype was observed at least ten times. The rearrangement uses TRBV7-2 and TRBJ2-5, with TRBD1 identical over 10 bases. The CDR3 extends over 13 amino acids. CDR1 is SGHTA, CDR2 FQGNSA, per germline. The trim removed 4 bases at V and 5 bases at J, leaving 1 base unmatched. CDR3 sequence reads: CASSSDRGETQYF. The CDR3, as DNA: TGTGCCAGCAGCTCGGACAGGGGGGAGACCCAGTACTTC.

This clonotype has more than one count but fewer than ten. The CDR3 DNA reads as TGCAGTGCCTTAGCTAGCTACGAGCAGTACTTC. Translated, it gives CSALASYEQYF. This sequence joins TRBV20-1 and TRBJ2-7; D is unresolved. In germline, CDR1 is DFQATT, CDR2 SNEGSKA (reference sequence). The CDR3 has 11 residues. Trimming pared 6 bases from V and 3 bases from J, leaving 9 bases between.

There are many counts of this clonotype. The chain carries TRBV12-3 or TRBV12-4 and TRBJ2-2; 7 positions match TRBD1. The CDR3 is 12 residues long. V trimming: 6 bases; J trimming: 6 bases; junction bases outside the gene matches: 1. CDR3 nucleotides: TGTGCCAGCAGGACAGGGTCCGGGGAGCTGTTTTTT. This gives the protein CASRTGSGELFF.

Only a few counts were recorded for this clonotype. The chain is built from TRBV5-1 and TRBJ1-1; D gene ambiguous. Trimming shortened V by 0 bases and J by 0 bases, and 9 bases separated the two germline ends. This CDR3 region has 15 residues. CDR1 and CDR2 (germline): SGHRS, YFSETQ. The CDR3 is CASSLEDLLNTEAFF. The CDR3 DNA reads TGCGCCAGCAGCTTGGAAGACCTCCTGAACACTGAAGCTTTCTTT. The entire variable domain, with the rest obtained from reference TRBV5-1 and TRBJ1-1, is as follows: KAGVTQTPRYLIKTRGQQVTLSCSPISGHRSVSWYQQTPGQGLQFLFEYFSETQRNKGNFPGRFSGRQFSNSRSEMNVSTLELGDSALYLCASSLEDLLNTEAFFGQGTRLTVV.

This clonotype was counted ten times or more. The rearrangement joins TRBV2 to TRBJ2-5; possibly TRBD2 for D (6 bases). Per germline, CDR1 SNHLY and CDR2 FYNNEI. This CDR3 contains 15 residues. The V gene lost 5 bases and the J gene lost 4 bases, with 17 bases spanning the gap. The CDR3 is CASSLPGLRAETQYF. The CDR3 DNA is TGTGCCAGCAGTCTCCCGGGACTCCGGGCAGAGACCCAGTACTTC.

This clonotype was picked up many times. Written as DNA, the CDR3 is TGTGCCAGCACATTCCGGACAGAGAACACTGAAGCTTTCTTT. Amino acids: CASTFRTENTEAFF. The J gene is TRBJ1-1, the V gene TRBV6-1, with D maybe TRBD1 (6 bases). Trimming pared 7 bases from V and 1 base from J, leaving 13 bases between. Germline-derived CDR1 and CDR2 are MNHNS and SASEGT. This CDR3 has 14 amino acids.

This clonotype was observed a few times. One junction end disagrees with the germline gene, perhaps due to a read error. In DNA form, the CDR3 reads TGTGCCGGCAGTGCGAGGGCGAACCAAGAGACCCAGTACTTC. Its translation is CAGSARANQETQYF. The rearrangement uses TRBV2 and TRBJ2-5; tentative D call: TRBD2 (5 bases). CDR1 and CDR2 (germline): SNHLY, FYNNEI. There are 14 residues in the CDR3.

V and J are TRBV19 and TRBJ2-7; 12 bases match TRBD2. V was pared by 9 bases and J by 2 bases, with 5 bases of the junction left unmatched. The CDR3 totals 14 residues. Looked up from germline, CDR1 is LNHDA and CDR2 is SQIVND (reference sequence). The CDR3 DNA is TGTGCCAGCAGTGGACTAGCGGGGACCTACGAGCAGTACTTC. Translating it yields CASSGLAGTYEQYF.

A remark on this clonotype: Here the CDR3 omits its conserved ending phenylalanine or tryptophan, so a read error is the likely source. The genes are TRBV5-1 and TRBJ2-4; no reliable D call. Germline-derived CDR1 and CDR2 are SGHRS and YFSETQ. The CDR3 spans 15 residues. The CDR3 coding sequence is TGTGCCAGCAGCTTGGTTGGGGAAGCCAAAAACATTCAGTACCTC. This translates into CASSLVGEAKNIQYL.

The chain carries TRBV14 and TRBJ2-7; 7 bases match TRBD2. With 3 bases clipped from V and 6 bases from J, the junction kept 2 bases outside the gene matches. CDR1 and CDR2 from the germline V gene are SGHDN and FVKESK. The CDR3 extends over 12 amino acids. CDR3 residues: CASSQWGGEQYF. In DNA, the CDR3 is TGTGCCAGCAGCCAGTGGGGGGGCGAGCAGTACTTC.